This T cell receptor beta chain was identified in a study of breast tumors, draining lymph nodes, adjacent tissues. Study-level findings and limits: Tumor and nontumor repertoires were significantly more similar in luminal-like than in basal-like breast cancer. Data only fit, rather than demonstrated, lymph node origin of most tumor T cells. The data were judged consistent with most tumor T cells coming from lymph node and expanding in tumor.

Ten or more counts support this clonotype. The antigen is undetermined. The lymph nodes were axillary draining lymph nodes from breast cancer patients. V dropped 3 bases and J dropped 4; count of bases not matched to a gene: 2. The germline gives CDR1 LGHNA, CDR2 YNFKEQ. The CDR3 loop spans 15 amino acids. TCRdb reprocessed the multiplex PCR reads via MiXCR and lists one record per CDR3 protein. The table records more than 100,000 distinct CDR3 sequences, about a fifth of them present only once. This receptor was obtained from a female donor with breast cancer. Some clones in this sample may be carry-over from other donors' samples. The chain joins TRBV4-2 to TRBJ1-3; 11 positions agree with TRBD1. The sequencing sample was made of axillary lymph node tissue. DNA for the CDR3: TGTGCCAGCAGCCAGGACAGGGGGCAAGGAAACACCATATATTTT. Translated, it gives CASSQDRGQGNTIYF.